This TCR beta chain was sequenced during a study of shared clonotypes between healthy human individuals. Study details: CD8 memory received one plate per donor, CD8 naive two, CD4 memory three and CD4 naive three.

Naive CD8 cells, CD45RO-negative and positively selected for CCR7, excluded terminally differentiated effector memory CD45RA+ cells. Several immunoSEQ plates held equal portions of the genomic DNA taken from each subset. Replicate PCRs for sorted subsets used roughly 200 ng DNA; this equaled 30,000 to 35,000 T cell genomes. This table comes from immunoSEQ multiplex PCR, and its TCRdb copy is limited to in-frame clones, with some not included. Altogether about 1,900,000 clones are present, less than 95% being singletons, with the ten largest covering less than 1.5%. This CDR3 is built from 15 residues. Germline loops: CDR1 MNHNY, CDR2 SVGAGI (reference sequence). V was trimmed by 5 bases and J by 4 bases, leaving 17 bases between them.

This chain links TRBV6-6 with TRBJ1-2; tentative D call: TRBD1 (5 bases). The TCR comes from a man aged 18 to 29 in good health. The sequenced material came from naive CD8+ T cells sorted from blood. The CDR3, as DNA: TGTGCCAGCAGTCCAGGGACGTTTGGCGGCTATGGCTACACCTTC. Its protein product is CASSPGTFGGYGYTF.